These 31 T cell receptor beta chains were sequenced from one sample in a study of OX40 agonist ivuxolimab in advanced cancers. Sequenced by immunoSEQ multiplex PCR; TCRdb stores in-frame clones only, minus some. The data hold 90,000 to 95,000 clones, with around 87% observed a single time. Source: CD4+ or CD8+ T cells sorted from blood, taken in a trial of the OX40 agonist ivuxolimab. These receptors were obtained from an adult with an advanced solid tumor such as melanoma, head and neck, liver or kidney cancer.

The chain combines TRBV19 with TRBJ2-7, with D perhaps TRBD1 (6 bases). This CDR3 has 15 amino acids. Germline values: CDR1 LNHDA, CDR2 SQIVND (reference sequence). Trimming took off 2 bases at V and 0 bases at J, with 11 bases between the two ends. This CDR3 reads CASSIMDRSSYEQYF. The DNA of the CDR3 is TGTGCCAGTAGTATAATGGACAGAAGCTCCTACGAGCAGTACTTC.

The chain combines TRBV28 with TRBJ1-1; possibly TRBD1 for D (6 bases). The length of the CDR3 is 14 residues. Germline CDR1 and CDR2: MDHEN and SYDVKM. V was clipped by 1 base and J by 0 bases, with 6 bases between them. CDR3 residues: CASSLSGVNTEAFF. The CDR3 coding sequence is TGTGCCAGCAGTTTATCAGGGGTGAACACTGAAGCTTTCTTT.

This clone was seen just once. The CDR3 region has the DNA TGTGCCAGCAGCAGGGACAGGGTAGTCGGGGAGCTGTTTTTT. It yields the protein CASSRDRVVGELFF. The chain combines TRBV7-8 with TRBJ2-2; 9 nucleotides agree with TRBD1. The CDR3 has 14 residues. V lost 5 bases, J lost 7 bases, and 5 bases stayed unmatched. In germline, CDR1 is SGHVS, CDR2 FQNEAQ.

This chain connects TRBV18 to TRBJ1-3, with 7 positions matching TRBD1. The V segment lost 2 bases and the J segment 0 bases; nucleotides outside the gene matches: 7. Germline assignment: CDR1 KGHSH and CDR2 LQKENI. The CDR3 is 17 residues long. CDR3 coding DNA: TGTGCCAGCTCACCATTTACAGGGGCCCCCTCTGGAAACACCATATATTTT. It yields the protein CASSPFTGAPSGNTIYF. Combining the CDR3 with reference TRBV18 and TRBJ1-3 gives the whole variable domain NAGVMQNPRHLVRRRGQEARLRCSPMKGHSHVYWYRQLPEEGLKFMVYLQKENIIDESGMPKERFSAEFPKEGPSILRIQQVVRGDSAAYFCASSPFTGAPSGNTIYFGEGSWLTVV.

V and J are TRBV5-4 and TRBJ2-6; D may match TRBD1 or TRBD2 (5 bases each). CDR1 and CDR2 (germline): SGHNT, YYREEE (reference sequence). CDR3 length: 16 amino acids. V lost 4 bases to trimming and J lost 1 base, with 12 bases between them. The CDR3 loop is CASSHPGRSGANVLTF. The CDR3 region has the DNA TGTGCCAGCAGCCACCCGGGACGGTCTGGGGCCAACGTCCTGACTTTC.

As DNA, the CDR3 is TGTGCCAGCTCACCACCTGAAACAGGCTATAGCAATCAGCCCCAGCATTTT. Amino acid sequence: CASSPPETGYSNQPQHF. The rearrangement uses TRBV18 and TRBJ1-5; the D gene is possibly TRBD1 (5 bases). There are 17 residues in the CDR3. V dropped 0 bases and J dropped 0 bases, with 12 bases sitting between them. Germline lookup yields CDR1 KGHSH and CDR2 LQKENI.

CDR3 DNA sequence: TGTGCCAGTAGTCCGACTAGCGTAGCCAAAAACATTCAGTACTTC. Protein product: CASSPTSVAKNIQYF. V gene TRBV19 combines with J gene TRBJ2-4; TRBD2 aligns across 8 bases. Germline loops: CDR1 LNHDA, CDR2 SQIVND (reference sequence). The V gene end was trimmed by 5 bases and the J gene end by 0 bases; junction bases not matched to a gene: 3. This CDR3 has 15 amino acids.

The V and J genes are TRBV15 and TRBJ1-1; no reliable D call. CDR1 is LNHNV, CDR2 YYDKDF, per germline (reference sequence). This CDR3 has 15 residues. V shed 5 bases and J shed 4 bases, with 17 bases lying between them. DNA of the CDR3: TGTGCCACCAGCCCTTTACGAGGGATTATCACTGAAGCTTTCTTT. Its translation is CATSPLRGIITEAFF.

The V and J genes are TRBV10-1 and TRBJ2-5, with 13 bases identical to TRBD2. With 0 bases clipped from V and 4 bases from J, the junction kept 2 bases outside the gene matches. This CDR3 comprises 16 residues. The germline gives CDR1 WNHNN, CDR2 SYGVQD (reference sequence). The CDR3 DNA reads TGCGCCAGCAGTGAGTCGAGACTAGCGGGAGGAGAGACCCAGTACTTC. It yields the protein CASSESRLAGGETQYF.

J is TRBJ1-2 and V is TRBV6-1; D might be TRBD1 (5 bases). There are 15 residues in the CDR3. V dropped 0 bases and J dropped 3 bases, with 11 bases sitting between them. In germline, CDR1 is MNHNS, CDR2 SASEGT. The CDR3 DNA follows: TGTGCCAGCAGTGAAGCTATGAGGGGCCACTATGGCTACACCTTC. This codes for CASSEAMRGHYGYTF.

To note about this clone: Its ends do not fully match the called genes, so a read error is possible. V is TRBV7-7 and J is TRBJ2-5, with TRBD1 matching 7 bases. Germline CDR1 reads SSHAT; CDR2 reads FNYEAQ (reference sequence). The CDR3 has 14 residues. The CDR3: CASSRIGTEETQYF. The CDR3 DNA sequence: TGTGCTAGCAGCCGTATTGGGACAGAAGAGACCCAGTACTTC.

The chain is built from TRBV10-2 and TRBJ2-7; TRBD2 might be the D (5 bases). This CDR3 spans 13 amino acids. V was shortened by 5 bases and J by 2 bases, with 10 bases between the two germline ends. CDR1 and CDR2 from the germline V gene are WSHSY and SAAADI. CDR3 DNA: TGCGCCAGCAGTTTAGCCGGGGCCTACGAGCAGTACGTC. Amino acid sequence: CASSLAGAYEQYV.

The chain carries TRBV11-3 and TRBJ2-3; D not resolved. Trimming left V 4 bases short and J 0 bases short, with 2 bases between. The length of the CDR3 is 12 residues. Germline values: CDR1 SGHNT, CDR2 YENEEA. CDR3 nucleotide sequence: TGTGCCAGCAGCTCTAGCACAGATACGCAGTATTTT. This encodes CASSSSTDTQYF.

The V and J genes are TRBV28 and TRBJ2-1; D remains ambiguous. The CDR3 loop spans 16 amino acids. Trimming removed 5 bases from V and 4 bases from J, with 18 bases in between. Germline values: CDR1 MDHEN, CDR2 SYDVKM. The DNA of the CDR3 is TGTGCCAGCAGTCCGGTCCAACCTTTATTATACAATGAGCAGTTCTTC. It is translated as CASSPVQPLLYNEQFF. Together with reference TRBV28 and TRBJ2-1, the CDR3 gives the full variable domain: DVKVTQSSRYLVKRTGEKVFLECVQDMDHENMFWYRQDPGLGLRLIYFSYDVKMKEKGDIPEGYSVSREKKERFSLILESASTNQTSMYLCASSPVQPLLYNEQFFGPGTRLTVL.

This chain joins TRBV4-3 and TRBJ2-2; D gene uncertain. CDR1 LGHNA and CDR2 YSLEER come from the germline V gene. The CDR3 totals 15 residues. The germline V and J ends were trimmed by 0 bases and 3 bases, with 8 bases remaining between them. For the CDR3, the DNA is TGCGCCAGCAGCCAAGAAGTAGGGTACACCGGGGAGCTGTTTTTT. It translates to CASSQEVGYTGELFF.

The genes are TRBV29-1 and TRBJ2-3; either TRBD1 or TRBD2 may fit D (5 bases each). The V gene's germline CDR1 is SQVTM and CDR2 ANQGSEA. Trimming took off 2 bases at V and 2 bases at J, with 8 bases between the two ends. The CDR3 is 13 residues long. Here the CDR3 reads CSVESGTTDTQYF. The DNA of the CDR3 is TGCAGCGTTGAATCCGGGACCACAGATACGCAGTATTTT.

V is TRBV19 and J is TRBJ2-2; 7 nucleotides agree with TRBD2. Germline V gene data show CDR1 as LNHDA and CDR2 as SQIVND (reference sequence). This CDR3 contains 15 residues. Germline trimming cut 6 bases from V and 4 bases from J; bases unmatched to any gene: 8. The CDR3 DNA reads as TGTGCCAGTAGAAGCGGGGCTGGATCCACCGGGGAGCTGTTTTTT. Amino acids: CASRSGAGSTGELFF.

The chain is built from TRBV7-9 and TRBJ2-3; TRBD1 matches 9 bases. With 4 bases clipped from V and 7 bases from J, the junction kept 6 bases outside the gene matches. Germline assignment: CDR1 SEHNR and CDR2 FQNEAQ (reference sequence). This CDR3 region has 14 residues. The CDR3 DNA sequence: TGTGCCAGCAGCTCCGGGACAGGGTCTTATACGCAGTATTTT. Its protein product is CASSSGTGSYTQYF. The whole variable domain, filled in from reference TRBV7-9 and TRBJ2-3, reads DTGVSQNPRHKITKRGQNVTFRCDPISEHNRLYWYRQTLGQGPEFLTYFQNEAQLEKSRLLSDRFSAERPKGSFSTLEIQRTEQGDSAMYLCASSSGTGSYTQYFGPGTRLTVL.

The chain couples TRBV5-8 to TRBJ2-7, with TRBD1 matching over 7 bases. Germline values: CDR1 SGHTS, CDR2 YDEGEE. The CDR3 sequence is 12 residues long. The trim removed 5 bases at V and 3 bases at J, leaving 2 bases unmatched. CDR3 residues: CASRRDSYEQYF. The CDR3 DNA follows: TGTGCCAGCAGACGGGACAGCTACGAGCAGTACTTC.

The rearrangement joins TRBV7-2 to TRBJ1-1; no clear D gene. The CDR3 is 14 amino acids. V lost 1 base and J 1 base, leaving 7 bases between the germline ends. CDR1 SGHTA and CDR2 FQGNSA come from the germline V gene. This CDR3 is CASSLGAGNTEAFF. Here the CDR3 DNA reads TGTGCCAGCAGCTTAGGAGCAGGGAACACTGAAGCTTTCTTT.

This sequence joins TRBV7-3 and TRBJ2-2; D call uncertain. Germline values: CDR1 SGHTA, CDR2 FQGTGA. The CDR3 length is 12 residues. The ends were cut back, 5 bases at V and 4 bases at J, with 5 bases in the middle. CDR3 DNA sequence: TGTGCCAGCAGCCACCGCACCGGGGAGCTGTTTTTT. Protein product: CASSHRTGELFF.

CDR3 residues: CASGGGDYGYTF. The DNA of the CDR3 is TGTGCCAGCGGGGGGGGCGACTATGGCTACACCTTC. This chain connects TRBV28 to TRBJ1-2; a possible D gene is TRBD1 (6 bases). The V end was cut by 8 bases, the J end by 3 bases, with 10 bases between. CDR1 is MDHEN and CDR2 is SYDVKM in the germline V gene. The CDR3 is made up of 12 amino acids.

J is TRBJ2-4 and V is TRBV7-9, with D unclear. Between the trimmed V and J ends, which lost 1 base and 8 bases, there was a span of 6 bases. Germline values: CDR1 SEHNR, CDR2 FQNEAQ (reference sequence). This CDR3 is 12 amino acids long. CDR3 in amino acids: CASSLEGDIQYF. The CDR3 DNA sequence: TGTGCCAGCAGCTTAGAAGGAGACATTCAGTACTTC. Full variable domain (missing parts from reference TRBV7-9 and TRBJ2-4): DTGVSQNPRHKITKRGQNVTFRCDPISEHNRLYWYRQTLGQGPEFLTYFQNEAQLEKSRLLSDRFSAERPKGSFSTLEIQRTEQGDSAMYLCASSLEGDIQYFGAGTRLSVL.

CDR3 in amino acids: CASSLAGGPGTDTQYF. For the CDR3, the DNA is TGTGCCAGCAGTCTAGCGGGAGGGCCCGGCACAGATACGCAGTATTTT. The chain uses TRBV27 and TRBJ2-3, with 12 bases matching TRBD2. J lost 1 base, V lost 5 bases, and 4 bases had no gene match. CDR3 length: 16 residues. Germline loops: CDR1 MNHEY, CDR2 SMNVEV (reference sequence).

The chain is built from TRBV10-1 and TRBJ1-1, with TRBD1 as a possible D gene (5 bases). V shed 8 bases and J shed 0 bases, with 16 bases lying between them. The CDR3 consists of 15 residues. CDR1 and CDR2 (germline): WNHNN, SYGVQD (reference sequence). The CDR3 sequence is CASLRFGGLNTEAFF. The CDR3 DNA is TGCGCCAGCCTGCGGTTTGGGGGTTTGAACACTGAAGCTTTCTTT.

The V gene is TRBV7-9, the J gene TRBJ2-2; 9 nucleotides align to TRBD2. Losses at the gene ends were 3 bases for V and 4 bases for J; bases not matched to a gene: 9. This CDR3 region has 17 residues. Germline lookup yields CDR1 SEHNR and CDR2 FQNEAQ (reference sequence). For the CDR3, the DNA is TGTGCCAGCAGCTTCCTAGCGGGACAATGGGGCACCGGGGAGCTGTTTTTT. It yields the protein CASSFLAGQWGTGELFF.

This chain uses TRBV5-8 with TRBJ2-7; 10 positions match TRBD1. V shed 0 bases, J shed 3 bases, and the junction held 3 bases outside the gene matches. Germline V gives CDR1 SGHTS, CDR2 YDEGEE. CDR3 length: 15 amino acids. The DNA of the CDR3 is TGTGCCAGCAGCTTGGGGGGACAGGGGTTCTACGAGCAGTACTTC. Its translation is CASSLGGQGFYEQYF.

V is TRBV14 and J is TRBJ2-1; 13 positions agree with TRBD2. Trimming at V came to 2 bases and at J to 2 bases, leaving 0 bases not matched to a gene. Germline V lookup: CDR1 SGHDN, CDR2 FVKESK. CDR3 length: 16 residues. CDR3 nucleotides: TGTGCCAGCAGCCAAACTAGCGGGAGGGCCTACAATGAGCAGTTCTTC. Translating gives CASSQTSGRAYNEQFF.

Here the CDR3 reads CASSFPGTSGYNEQFF. CDR3 nucleotide sequence: TGTGCCAGTAGTTTTCCCGGGACTAGCGGCTACAATGAGCAGTTCTTC. The V and J genes are TRBV19 and TRBJ2-1, with 11 bases fitting TRBD2. Trimming took 5 bases from V and 3 from J; bases not matched to a gene: 6. This CDR3 comprises 16 residues. Germline-derived CDR1 and CDR2 are LNHDA and SQIVND (reference sequence).

This clone showed up just a few times. J is TRBJ2-3 and V is TRBV21-1; the table assigns TRBD2, which was not confirmed against the DNA. TRBV21-1 is a documented pseudogene. The CDR3 length is 17 residues. The CDR3 here is CASSARLAGGRTDTQYF. The CDR3 DNA reads TGTGCCAGCAGCGCCCGACTAGCGGGAGGGCGGACAGATACGCAGTATTTT.

The rearrangement uses TRBV5-1 and TRBJ2-5; 11 nucleotides align to TRBD2. After removal of 3 bases from V and 0 bases from J, the junction contained 7 bases not matched to a gene. CDR1 is SGHRS, CDR2 YFSETQ, per germline. The CDR3 is 17 amino acids. CDR3 residues: CASSWGLAESYQETQYF. The CDR3 coding sequence is TGCGCCAGCAGCTGGGGACTAGCGGAGTCGTACCAAGAGACCCAGTACTTC.